The source of this TCR beta chain is a study of T-cell memory formation after mild COVID-19. MiXCR, run by TCRdb on the 5' RACE reads, gives a single entry per CDR3 protein. The table shows some 450,000 distinct CDR3 sequences, with roughly 18% occurring only once. Losses at the gene ends were 5 bases for V and 9 bases for J; bases not matched to a gene: 4. Germline V gene lookup returns CDR1 LNHNV and CDR2 YYDKDF (reference sequence). CDR3 length: 15 residues. This clonotype was seen more than once but under ten times. Sequencing input: PBMCs or a T cell subset sorted from them (not recorded which). The V and J genes are TRBV15 and TRBJ2-1; TRBD2 matches 16 bases. This TCR derives from a man between 18 and 29 years old who had mild COVID-19 (a few samples of this study predate the infection). Cell type and time point are not known. This chain's CDR3 is CATSWGLAGGGEQFF. The CDR3 DNA is TGTGCCACCAGCTGGGGACTAGCGGGGGGGGGTGAGCAGTTCTTC.